This is a list of T cell receptor beta chains from one sample in a study of blood T cell repertoires in COVID-19. The method was immunoSEQ multiplex PCR; TCRdb's version includes in-frame clones alone and lacks a portion of them. The sample consists of some 89,000 clones, around nine tenths of them appearing once. The sample comprised peripheral blood. The receptors shown here come from a human donor in a cohort sampled during active COVID-19. The CDR3 runs from the conserved cysteine through the conserved F or W. The order of the fields is J gene, V gene, D gene, clone size, CDR3 DNA, CDR3 protein. D genes are given only for firm matches. Only part of the rows carry a size: once, few, many, or a class if the clone is expanded.

J: TRBJ2-7; V: TRBV28; D: TRBD1; size: .; DNA: TGTGCCAGCAGACTGACCCCCGGGACAGGGTTTTACGAGCAGTACTTC; CDR3: CASRLTPGTGFYEQYF
J: TRBJ1-5; V: TRBV2; D: .; size: .; DNA: TGTGCCAGCAACAGGGTAGTAGATCAGCCCCAGCATTTT; CDR3: CASNRVVDQPQHF
J: TRBJ2-7; V: TRBV3-1/TRBV3-2; D: .; size: few; DNA: TGTGCCAGCAGCCAAGGTTTCCAGGGCACCTACGAGCAGTACTTC; CDR3: CASSQGFQGTYEQYF
J: TRBJ1-6; V: TRBV5-5; D: TRBD1; size: .; DNA: TGTGCCAGCAGGTCCGGGACAGGGGATAATTCACCCCTCCACTTT; CDR3: CASRSGTGDNSPLHF
J: TRBJ1-6; V: TRBV23-1; D: .; size: .; DNA: TGCGCCAGCAGTCAATCTCCACAGATCGTCTTCTTGGTAGGATCACCCCTCCACTTT; CDR3: CASSQSPQIVFLVGSPLHF
J: TRBJ2-3; V: TRBV3-1/TRBV3-2; D: TRBD2; size: .; DNA: TGTGCCAGCAGCCAAGCCGGCGGGGGGAGCACAGATACGCAGTATTTT; CDR3: CASSQAGGGSTDTQYF
J: TRBJ2-7; V: TRBV27; D: TRBD1; size: .; DNA: TGTGCCAGCAGACGACAGGGGAGCGCCTACGAGCAGTACTTC; CDR3: CASRRQGSAYEQYF
J: TRBJ2-2; V: TRBV11-1; D: .; size: .; DNA: TGTGCCAGCACGACAGCGAACACCGGGGAGCTGTTTTTT; CDR3: CASTTANTGELFF
J: TRBJ1-2; V: TRBV19; D: TRBD1; size: .; DNA: TGTGCCAGTAGTATCTCGTCAGGGGGCAGCTATGGCTACACCTTC; CDR3: CASSISSGGSYGYTF
J: TRBJ1-2; V: TRBV4-1; D: .; size: .; DNA: TGCGCCAGCAGCCAAGATGGAACAGGGTGGGATGGCTACACCTTC; CDR3: CASSQDGTGWDGYTF
J: TRBJ1-2; V: TRBV18; D: TRBD1; size: .; DNA: TGTGCCAGCTCACTCGTTCGGACAGGGGAAGGCTACACCTTC; CDR3: CASSLVRTGEGYTF
J: TRBJ2-1; V: TRBV10-1; D: .; size: .; DNA: TGCGCCAGCAGTTTTTTTGCCCACCCGACTAGTAACAATGAGCAGTTCTTC; CDR3: CASSFFAHPTSNNEQFF
J: TRBJ1-2; V: TRBV3-1/TRBV3-2; D: .; size: .; DNA: TGTGCCAGCAGCCAAGGGGCCGTCTTAGGAGGTGGCTACACCTTC; CDR3: CASSQGAVLGGGYTF
J: TRBJ2-4; V: TRBV29-1; D: TRBD1; size: .; DNA: TGCAGCGTTGGGGACAGGGCGTACTCGGACATTCAGTACTTC; CDR3: CSVGDRAYSDIQYF
J: TRBJ1-2; V: TRBV19; D: .; size: once; DNA: TGTGCCAGTAGTCCTCGGACGGGATCGGGCTACACCTTC; CDR3: CASSPRTGSGYTF
J: TRBJ2-1; V: TRBV5-1; D: .; size: .; DNA: TGCGCCAGCAGCACCGGACAAGGCTACAATGAGCAGTTCTTC; CDR3: CASSTGQGYNEQFF
J: TRBJ2-3; V: TRBV5-1; D: TRBD2; size: .; DNA: TGCGCCAGCAGCGACGGACTAGCGGGGGTGTATACGCAGTATTTT; CDR3: CASSDGLAGVYTQYF